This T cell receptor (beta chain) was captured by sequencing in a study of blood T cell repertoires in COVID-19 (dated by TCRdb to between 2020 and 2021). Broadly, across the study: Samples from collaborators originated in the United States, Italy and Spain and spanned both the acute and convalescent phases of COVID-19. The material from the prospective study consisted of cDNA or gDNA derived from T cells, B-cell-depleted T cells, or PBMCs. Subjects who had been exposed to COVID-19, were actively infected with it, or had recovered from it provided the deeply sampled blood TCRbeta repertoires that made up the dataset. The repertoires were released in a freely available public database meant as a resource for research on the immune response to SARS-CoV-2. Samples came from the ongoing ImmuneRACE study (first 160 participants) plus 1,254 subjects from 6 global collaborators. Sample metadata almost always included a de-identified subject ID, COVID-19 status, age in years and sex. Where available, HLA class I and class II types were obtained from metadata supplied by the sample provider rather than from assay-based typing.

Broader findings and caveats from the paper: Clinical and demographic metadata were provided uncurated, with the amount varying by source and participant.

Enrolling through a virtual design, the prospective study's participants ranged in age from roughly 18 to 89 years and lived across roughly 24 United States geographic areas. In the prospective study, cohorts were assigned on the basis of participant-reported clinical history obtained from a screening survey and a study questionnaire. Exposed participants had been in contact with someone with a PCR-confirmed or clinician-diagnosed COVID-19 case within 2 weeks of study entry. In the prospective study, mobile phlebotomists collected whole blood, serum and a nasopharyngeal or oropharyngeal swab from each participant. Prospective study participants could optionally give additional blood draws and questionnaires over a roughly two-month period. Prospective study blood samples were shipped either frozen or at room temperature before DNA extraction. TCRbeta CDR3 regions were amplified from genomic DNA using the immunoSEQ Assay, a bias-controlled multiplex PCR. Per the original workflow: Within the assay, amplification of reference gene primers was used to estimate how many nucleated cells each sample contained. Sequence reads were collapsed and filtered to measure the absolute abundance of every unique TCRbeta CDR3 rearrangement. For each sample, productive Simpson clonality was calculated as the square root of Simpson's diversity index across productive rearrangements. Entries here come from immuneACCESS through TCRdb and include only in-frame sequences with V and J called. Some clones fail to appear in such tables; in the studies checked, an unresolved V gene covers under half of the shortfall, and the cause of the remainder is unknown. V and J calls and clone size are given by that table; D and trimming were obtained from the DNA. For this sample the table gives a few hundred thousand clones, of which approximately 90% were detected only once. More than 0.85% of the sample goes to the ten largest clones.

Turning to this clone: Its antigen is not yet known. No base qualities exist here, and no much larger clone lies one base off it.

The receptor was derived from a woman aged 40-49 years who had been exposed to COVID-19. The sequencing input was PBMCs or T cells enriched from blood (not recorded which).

Read as DNA, the sequence is TGTGCCAGCAGTTGGGCCGTGGGTTCCACTGGAAACACCATATATTTT. Its translation reads: CASSWAVGSTGNTIYF. The V and J genes are TRBV6-5 and TRBJ1-3; no D segment can be confidently identified. From the cysteine up to the phenylalanine, the CDR3 has a length of 16 residues. The kept DNA is CDR3 alone, 48 bases in frame from the first base. V sheds 4 bases and J sheds 2 bases, leaving 15 bases between their ends. The germline V gene gives CDR1 as MNHEY and CDR2 as SVGAGI.